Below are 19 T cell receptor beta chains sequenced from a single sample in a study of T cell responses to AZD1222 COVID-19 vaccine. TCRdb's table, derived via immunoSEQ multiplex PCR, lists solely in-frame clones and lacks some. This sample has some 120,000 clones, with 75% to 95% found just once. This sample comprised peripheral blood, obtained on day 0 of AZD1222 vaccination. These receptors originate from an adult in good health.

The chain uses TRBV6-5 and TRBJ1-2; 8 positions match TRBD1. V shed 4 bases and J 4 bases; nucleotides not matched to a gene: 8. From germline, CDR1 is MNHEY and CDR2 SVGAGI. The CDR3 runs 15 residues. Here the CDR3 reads CASSLAGTGGYGYTF. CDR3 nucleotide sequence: TGTGCCAGCAGTTTGGCAGGGACAGGTGGCTATGGCTACACCTTC.

In nucleotides, the CDR3 is TGTGCCAGCTCACCTCCGGGGGGGTCCTACGAGCAGTACTTC. Translating gives CASSPPGGSYEQYF. The J gene is TRBJ2-7, the V gene TRBV18, with 8 bases aligning to TRBD2. The V gene end was trimmed by 3 bases and the J gene end by 1 base; junction bases not matched to a gene: 2. CDR3 length: 14 amino acids. Germline loops: CDR1 KGHSH, CDR2 LQKENI. Drawing the rest from reference TRBV18 and TRBJ2-7, the complete variable domain is NAGVMQNPRHLVRRRGQEARLRCSPMKGHSHVYWYRQLPEEGLKFMVYLQKENIIDESGMPKERFSAEFPKEGPSILRIQQVVRGDSAAYFCASSPPGGSYEQYFGPGTRLTVT.

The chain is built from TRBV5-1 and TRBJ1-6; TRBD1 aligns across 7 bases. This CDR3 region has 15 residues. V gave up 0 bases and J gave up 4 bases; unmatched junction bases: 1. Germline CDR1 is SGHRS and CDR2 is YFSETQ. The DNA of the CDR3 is TGCGCCAGCAGCTTGGGACAGGGTTATAATTCACCCCTCCACTTT. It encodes CASSLGQGYNSPLHF. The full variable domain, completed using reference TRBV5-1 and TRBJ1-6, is KAGVTQTPRYLIKTRGQQVTLSCSPISGHRSVSWYQQTPGQGLQFLFEYFSETQRNKGNFPGRFSGRQFSNSRSEMNVSTLELGDSALYLCASSLGQGYNSPLHFGNGTRLTVT.

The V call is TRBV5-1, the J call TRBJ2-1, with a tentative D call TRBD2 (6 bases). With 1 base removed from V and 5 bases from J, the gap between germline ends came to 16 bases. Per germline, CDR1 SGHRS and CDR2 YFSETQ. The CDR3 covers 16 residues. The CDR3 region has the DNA TGCGCCAGCAGCTTGAATCGGCGGGAAAAACACAATGAGCAGTTCTTC. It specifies CASSLNRREKHNEQFF.

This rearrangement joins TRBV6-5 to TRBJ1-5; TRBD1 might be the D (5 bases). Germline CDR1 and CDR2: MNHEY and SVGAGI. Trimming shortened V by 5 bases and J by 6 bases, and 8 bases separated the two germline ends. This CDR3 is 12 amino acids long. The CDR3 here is CASSQGTQPQHF. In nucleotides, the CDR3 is TGTGCCAGCAGTCAGGGCACTCAGCCCCAGCATTTT.

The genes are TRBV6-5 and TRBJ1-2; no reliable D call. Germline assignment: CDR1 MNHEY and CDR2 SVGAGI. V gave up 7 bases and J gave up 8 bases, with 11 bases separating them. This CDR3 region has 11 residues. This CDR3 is CASTVVGGYTF. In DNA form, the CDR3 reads TGTGCCAGCACGGTAGTTGGAGGCTACACCTTC.

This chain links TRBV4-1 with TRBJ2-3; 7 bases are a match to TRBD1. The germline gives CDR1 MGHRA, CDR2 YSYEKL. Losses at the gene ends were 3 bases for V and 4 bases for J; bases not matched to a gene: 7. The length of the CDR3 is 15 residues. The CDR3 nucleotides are TGCGCCAGCAGCCACGGTGGACAGGTCGCAGATACGCAGTATTTT. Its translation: CASSHGGQVADTQYF.

CDR3 in DNA: TGTGCCAGACCTTGGGGAAGCAATAGCAATCAGCCCCAGCATTTT. Translated: CARPWGSNSNQPQHF. V is TRBV6-5 and J is TRBJ1-5; D unclear. V lost 9 bases, J lost 0 bases, and 15 bases lay in between. Looked up from germline, CDR1 is MNHEY and CDR2 is SVGAGI. CDR3 size: 15 residues.

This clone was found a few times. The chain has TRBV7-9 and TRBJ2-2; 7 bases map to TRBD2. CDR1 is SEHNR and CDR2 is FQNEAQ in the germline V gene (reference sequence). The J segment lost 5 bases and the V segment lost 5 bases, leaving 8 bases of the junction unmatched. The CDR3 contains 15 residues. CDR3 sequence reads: CASSPGLVGTGELFF. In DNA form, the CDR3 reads TGTGCCAGCAGCCCTGGACTAGTGGGGACCGGGGAGCTGTTTTTT.

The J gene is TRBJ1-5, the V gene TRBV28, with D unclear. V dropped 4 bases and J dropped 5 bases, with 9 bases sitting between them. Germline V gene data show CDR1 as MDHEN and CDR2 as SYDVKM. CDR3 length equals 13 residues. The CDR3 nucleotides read TGTGCCAGCAGTTCGGACCCTGATCAGCCCCAGCATTTT. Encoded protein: CASSSDPDQPQHF.

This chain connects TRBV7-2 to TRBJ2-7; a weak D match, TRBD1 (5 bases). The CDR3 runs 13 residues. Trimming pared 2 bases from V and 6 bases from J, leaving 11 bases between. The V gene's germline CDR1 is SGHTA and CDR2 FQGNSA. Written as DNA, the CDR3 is TGTGCCAGCAGCTTACAGGGCTCCCGCGAGCAGTACTTC. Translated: CASSLQGSREQYF.

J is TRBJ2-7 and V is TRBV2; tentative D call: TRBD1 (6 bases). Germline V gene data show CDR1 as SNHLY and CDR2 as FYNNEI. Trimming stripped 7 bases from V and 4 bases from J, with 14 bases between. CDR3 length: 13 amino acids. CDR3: CASKYNREYEQYF. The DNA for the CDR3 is TGTGCCAGCAAATATAACAGGGAATACGAGCAGTACTTC.

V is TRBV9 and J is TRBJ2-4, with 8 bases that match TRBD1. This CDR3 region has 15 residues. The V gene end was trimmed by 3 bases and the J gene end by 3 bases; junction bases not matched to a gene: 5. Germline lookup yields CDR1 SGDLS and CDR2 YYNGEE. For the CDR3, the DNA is TGTGCCAGCAGCGGGACGACAGGGGTCAAAAACATTCAGTACTTC. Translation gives CASSGTTGVKNIQYF.

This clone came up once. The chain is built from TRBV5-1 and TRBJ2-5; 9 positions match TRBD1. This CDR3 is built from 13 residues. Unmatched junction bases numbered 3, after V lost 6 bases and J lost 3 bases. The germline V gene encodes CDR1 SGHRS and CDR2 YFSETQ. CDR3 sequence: CASIGDREETQYF. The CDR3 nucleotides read TGCGCCAGCATAGGGGACAGGGAAGAGACCCAGTACTTC.

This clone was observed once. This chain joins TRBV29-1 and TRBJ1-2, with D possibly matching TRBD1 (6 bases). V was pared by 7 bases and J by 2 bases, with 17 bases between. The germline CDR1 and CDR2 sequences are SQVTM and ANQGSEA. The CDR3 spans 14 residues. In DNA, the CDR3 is TGCAGCGCCGCTGGGGGCAAGAAGAACTATGGCTACACCTTC. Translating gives CSAAGGKKNYGYTF.

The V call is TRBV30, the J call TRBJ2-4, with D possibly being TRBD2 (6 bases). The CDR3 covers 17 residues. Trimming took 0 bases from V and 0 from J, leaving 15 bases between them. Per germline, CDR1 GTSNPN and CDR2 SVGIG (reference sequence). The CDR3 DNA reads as TGTGCCTGGAGTGTGGGCACCTTGGGACTAGCCAAAAACATTCAGTACTTC. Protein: CAWSVGTLGLAKNIQYF. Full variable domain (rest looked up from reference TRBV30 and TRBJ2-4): SQTIHQWPATLVQPVGSPLSLECTVEGTSNPNLYWYRQAAGRGLQLLFYSVGIGQISSEVPQNLSASRPQDRQFILSSKKLLLSDSGFYLCAWSVGTLGLAKNIQYFGAGTRLSVL.

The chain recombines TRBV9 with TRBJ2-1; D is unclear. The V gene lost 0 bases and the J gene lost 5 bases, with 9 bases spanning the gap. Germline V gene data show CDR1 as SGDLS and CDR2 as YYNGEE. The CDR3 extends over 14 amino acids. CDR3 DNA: TGTGCCAGCAGCGTAGATGGTGGCAACAATGAGCAGTTCTTC. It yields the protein CASSVDGGNNEQFF.

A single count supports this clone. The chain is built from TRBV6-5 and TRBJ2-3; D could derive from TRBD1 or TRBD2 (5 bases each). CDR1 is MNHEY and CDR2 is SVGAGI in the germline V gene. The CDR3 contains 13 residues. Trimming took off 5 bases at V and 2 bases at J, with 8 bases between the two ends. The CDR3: CASSRDATDTQYF. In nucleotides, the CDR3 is TGTGCCAGCAGTAGGGACGCCACAGATACGCAGTATTTT.

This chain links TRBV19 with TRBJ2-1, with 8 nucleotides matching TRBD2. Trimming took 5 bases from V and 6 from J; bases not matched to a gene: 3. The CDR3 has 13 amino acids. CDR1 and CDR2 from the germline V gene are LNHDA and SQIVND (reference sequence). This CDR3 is CASSLTSGNEQFF. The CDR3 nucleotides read TGTGCCAGTAGTCTTACTAGCGGCAATGAGCAGTTCTTC.